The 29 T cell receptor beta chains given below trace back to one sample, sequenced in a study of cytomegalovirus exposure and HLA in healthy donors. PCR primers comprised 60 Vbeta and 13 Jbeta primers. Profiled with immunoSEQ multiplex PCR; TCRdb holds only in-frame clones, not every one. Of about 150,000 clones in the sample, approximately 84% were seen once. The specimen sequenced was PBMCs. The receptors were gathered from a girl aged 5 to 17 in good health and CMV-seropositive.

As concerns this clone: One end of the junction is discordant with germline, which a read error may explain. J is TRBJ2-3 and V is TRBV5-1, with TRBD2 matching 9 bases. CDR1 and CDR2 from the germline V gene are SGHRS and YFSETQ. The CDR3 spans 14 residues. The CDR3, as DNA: TGCGCCAGCAGCTACGGGACTAGCATAGATACGCAGTATTTT. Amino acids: CASSYGTSIDTQYF.

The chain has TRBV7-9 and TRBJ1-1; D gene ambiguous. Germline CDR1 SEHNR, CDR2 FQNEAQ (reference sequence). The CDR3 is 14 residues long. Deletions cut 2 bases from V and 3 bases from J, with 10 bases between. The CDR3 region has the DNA TGTGCCAGCAGCTTATTTTTCGGAGACACTGAAGCTTTCTTT. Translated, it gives CASSLFFGDTEAFF.

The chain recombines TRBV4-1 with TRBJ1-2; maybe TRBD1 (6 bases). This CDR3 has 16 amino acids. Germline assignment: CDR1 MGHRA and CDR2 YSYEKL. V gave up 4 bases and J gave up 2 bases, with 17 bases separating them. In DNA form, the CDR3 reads TGCGCCAGCAGCCCTCTTCCAGGACAGTTCAACTATGGCTACACCTTC. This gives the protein CASSPLPGQFNYGYTF.

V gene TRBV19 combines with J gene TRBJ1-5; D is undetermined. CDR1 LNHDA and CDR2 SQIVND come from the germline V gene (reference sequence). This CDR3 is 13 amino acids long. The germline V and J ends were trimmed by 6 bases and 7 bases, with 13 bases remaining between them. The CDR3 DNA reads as TGTGCCAGTAGCGCTAATCGAGGGCAGCCCCAGCATTTT. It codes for CASSANRGQPQHF. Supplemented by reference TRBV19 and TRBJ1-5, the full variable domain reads DGGITQSPKYLFRKEGQNVTLSCEQNLNHDAMYWYRQDPGQGLRLIYYSQIVNDFQKGDIAEGYSVSREKKESFPLTVTSAQKNPTAFYLCASSANRGQPQHFGDGTRLSIL.

As DNA, the CDR3 is TGTGCCAGCAGTTACTCGGGACAGGGCCCGAAAACTGAAGCTTTCTTT. Translation: CASSYSGQGPKTEAFF. The chain has TRBV6-6 and TRBJ1-1, with 9 bases aligning to TRBD1. In germline, CDR1 is MNHNY, CDR2 SVGAGI (reference sequence). Losses at the gene ends were 0 bases for V and 5 bases for J; bases not matched to a gene: 7. There are 16 residues in the CDR3.

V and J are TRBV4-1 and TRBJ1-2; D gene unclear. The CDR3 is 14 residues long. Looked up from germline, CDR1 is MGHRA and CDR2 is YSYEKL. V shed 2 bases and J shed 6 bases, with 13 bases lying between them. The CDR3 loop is CASSQRLPLDGYTF. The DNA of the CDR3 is TGCGCCAGCAGCCAACGCCTGCCCCTAGATGGCTACACCTTC.

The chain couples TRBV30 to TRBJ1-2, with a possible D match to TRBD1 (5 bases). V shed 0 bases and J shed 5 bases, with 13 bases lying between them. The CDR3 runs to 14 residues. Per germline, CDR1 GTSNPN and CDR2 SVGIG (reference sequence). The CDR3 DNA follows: TGTGCCTGGAGTGTGGGGTTGGGGCGTTATGGCTACACCTTC. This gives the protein CAWSVGLGRYGYTF.

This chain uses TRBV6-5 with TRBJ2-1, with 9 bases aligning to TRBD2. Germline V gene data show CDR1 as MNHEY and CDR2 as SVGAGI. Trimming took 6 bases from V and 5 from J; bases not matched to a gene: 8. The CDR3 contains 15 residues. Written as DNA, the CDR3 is TGTGCCAGCAGCCGCGGGGGGGCCGGCGACAATGAGCAGTTCTTC. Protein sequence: CASSRGGAGDNEQFF.

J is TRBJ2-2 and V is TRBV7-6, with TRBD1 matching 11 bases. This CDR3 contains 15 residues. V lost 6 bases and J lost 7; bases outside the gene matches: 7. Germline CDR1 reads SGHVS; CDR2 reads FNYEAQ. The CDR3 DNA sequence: TGTGCCAGCAGACGGGACAGGGGGAAGGGCGGGGAGCTGTTTTTT. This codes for CASRRDRGKGGELFF.

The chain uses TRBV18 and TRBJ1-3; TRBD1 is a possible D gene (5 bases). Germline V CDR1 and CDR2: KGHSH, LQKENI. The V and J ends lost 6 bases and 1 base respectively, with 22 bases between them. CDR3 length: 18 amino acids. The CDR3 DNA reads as TGTGCCAGCTCCACCAGGCTACAGGCGCCTCTTTCTGGAAACACCATATATTTT. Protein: CASSTRLQAPLSGNTIYF.

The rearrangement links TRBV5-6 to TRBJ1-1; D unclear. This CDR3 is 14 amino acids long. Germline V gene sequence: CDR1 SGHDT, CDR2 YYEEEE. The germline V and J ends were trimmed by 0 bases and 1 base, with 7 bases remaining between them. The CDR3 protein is CASSLAHGNTEAFF. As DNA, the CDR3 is TGTGCCAGCAGCTTGGCCCACGGGAACACTGAAGCTTTCTTT. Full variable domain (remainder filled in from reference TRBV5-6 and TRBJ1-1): DAGVTQSPTHLIKTRGQQVTLRCSPKSGHDTVSWYQQALGQGPQFIFQYYEEEERQRGNFPDRFSGHQFPNYSSELNVNALLLGDSALYLCASSLAHGNTEAFFGQGTRLTVV.

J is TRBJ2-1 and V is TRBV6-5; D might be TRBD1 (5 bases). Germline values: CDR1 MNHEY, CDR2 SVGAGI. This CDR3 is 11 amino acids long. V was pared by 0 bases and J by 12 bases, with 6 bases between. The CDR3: CASSYSDRQFF. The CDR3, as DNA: TGTGCCAGCAGTTACTCCGACAGGCAGTTCTTC.

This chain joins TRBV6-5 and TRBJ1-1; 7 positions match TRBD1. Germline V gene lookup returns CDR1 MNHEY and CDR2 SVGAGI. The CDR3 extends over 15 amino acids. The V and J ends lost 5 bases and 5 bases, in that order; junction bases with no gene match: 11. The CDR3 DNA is TGTGCCAGCAGTCGGTCTGGCAGGGGGATGACTGAAGCTTTCTTT. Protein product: CASSRSGRGMTEAFF.

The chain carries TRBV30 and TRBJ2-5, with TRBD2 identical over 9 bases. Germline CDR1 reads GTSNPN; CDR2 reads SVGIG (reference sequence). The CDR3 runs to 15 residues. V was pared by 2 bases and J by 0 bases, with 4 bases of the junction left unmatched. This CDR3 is CAWSSLAGYQETQYF. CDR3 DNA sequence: TGTGCCTGGAGTTCGCTAGCGGGGTACCAAGAGACCCAGTACTTC. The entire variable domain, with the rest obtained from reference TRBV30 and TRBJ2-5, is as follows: SQTIHQWPATLVQPVGSPLSLECTVEGTSNPNLYWYRQAAGRGLQLLFYSVGIGQISSEVPQNLSASRPQDRQFILSSKKLLLSDSGFYLCAWSSLAGYQETQYFGPGTRLLVL.

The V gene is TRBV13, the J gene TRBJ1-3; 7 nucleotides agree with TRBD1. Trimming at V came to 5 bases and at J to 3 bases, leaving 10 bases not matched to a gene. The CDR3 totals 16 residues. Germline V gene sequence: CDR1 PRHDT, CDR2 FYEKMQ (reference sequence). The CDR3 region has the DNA TGTGCCAGCAGCCCGGAGCTTCGGGACAGTGGAAACACCATATATTTT. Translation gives CASSPELRDSGNTIYF.

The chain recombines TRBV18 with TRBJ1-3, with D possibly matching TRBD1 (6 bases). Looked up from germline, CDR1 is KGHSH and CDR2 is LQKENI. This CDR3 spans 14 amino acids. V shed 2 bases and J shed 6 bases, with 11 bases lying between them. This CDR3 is CASSPSYRENTIYF. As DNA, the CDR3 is TGTGCCAGCTCACCAAGTTACAGGGAAAACACCATATATTTT.

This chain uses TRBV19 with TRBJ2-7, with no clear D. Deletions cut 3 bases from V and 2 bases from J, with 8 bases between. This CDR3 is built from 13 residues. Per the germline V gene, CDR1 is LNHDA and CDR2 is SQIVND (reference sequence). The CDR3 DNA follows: TGTGCCAGTAGTATCACGGTTACCTACGAGCAGTACTTC. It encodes CASSITVTYEQYF.

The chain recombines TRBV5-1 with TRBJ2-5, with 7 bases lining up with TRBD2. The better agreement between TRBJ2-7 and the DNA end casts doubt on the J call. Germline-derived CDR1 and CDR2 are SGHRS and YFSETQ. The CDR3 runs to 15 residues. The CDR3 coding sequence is TGCGCCAGCAGCTCGGGCGGGGGTCAGTCCTACGAGCAGTACTTC. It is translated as CASSSGGGQSYEQYF.

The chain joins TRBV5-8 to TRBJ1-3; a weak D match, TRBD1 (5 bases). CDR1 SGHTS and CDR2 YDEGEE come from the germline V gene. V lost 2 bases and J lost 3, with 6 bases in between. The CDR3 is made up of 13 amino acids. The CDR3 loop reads CASSFRVGNTIYF. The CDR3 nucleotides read TGTGCCAGCAGCTTCAGGGTTGGAAACACCATATATTTT. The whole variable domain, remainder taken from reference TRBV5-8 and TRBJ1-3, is EAGVTQSPTHLIKTRGQQATLRCSPISGHTSVYWYQQALGLGLQFLLWYDEGEERNRGNFPPRFSGRQFPNYSSELNVNALELEDSALYLCASSFRVGNTIYFGEGSWLTVV.

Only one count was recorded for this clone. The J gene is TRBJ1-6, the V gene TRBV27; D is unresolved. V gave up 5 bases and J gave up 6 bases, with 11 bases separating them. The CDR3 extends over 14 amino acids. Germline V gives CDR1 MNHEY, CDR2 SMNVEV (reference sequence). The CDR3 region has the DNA TGTGCCAGCAGTATTGGGCTCGGTAATTCACCCCTCCACTTT. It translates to CASSIGLGNSPLHF.

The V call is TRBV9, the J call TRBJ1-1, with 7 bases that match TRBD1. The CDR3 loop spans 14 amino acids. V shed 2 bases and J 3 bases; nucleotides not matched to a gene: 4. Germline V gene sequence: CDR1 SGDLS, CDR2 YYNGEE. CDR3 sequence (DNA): TGTGCCAGCAGCGTTGGGACAGTGTACACTGAAGCTTTCTTT. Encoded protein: CASSVGTVYTEAFF.

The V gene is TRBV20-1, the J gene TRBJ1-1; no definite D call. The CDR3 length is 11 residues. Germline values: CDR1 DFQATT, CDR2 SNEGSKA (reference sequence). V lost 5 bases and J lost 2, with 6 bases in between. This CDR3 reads CSAPTNTEAFF. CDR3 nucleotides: TGCAGTGCTCCTACTAACACTGAAGCTTTCTTT.

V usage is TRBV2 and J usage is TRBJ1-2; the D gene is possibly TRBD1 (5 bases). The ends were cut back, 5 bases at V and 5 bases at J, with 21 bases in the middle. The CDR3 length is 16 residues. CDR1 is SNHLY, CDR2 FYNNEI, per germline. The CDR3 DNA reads TGTGCCAGCAGTAAAATATTGACAGTCGATTCATATGGCTACACCTTC. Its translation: CASSKILTVDSYGYTF.

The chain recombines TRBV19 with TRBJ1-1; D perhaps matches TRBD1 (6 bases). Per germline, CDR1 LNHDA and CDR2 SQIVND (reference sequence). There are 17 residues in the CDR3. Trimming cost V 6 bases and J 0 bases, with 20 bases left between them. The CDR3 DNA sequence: TGTGCCAGTAGACAACCCAGACAGGAGGCAATGAACACTGAAGCTTTCTTT. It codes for CASRQPRQEAMNTEAFF. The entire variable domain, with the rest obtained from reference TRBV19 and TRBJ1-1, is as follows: DGGITQSPKYLFRKEGQNVTLSCEQNLNHDAMYWYRQDPGQGLRLIYYSQIVNDFQKGDIAEGYSVSREKKESFPLTVTSAQKNPTAFYLCASRQPRQEAMNTEAFFGQGTRLTVV.

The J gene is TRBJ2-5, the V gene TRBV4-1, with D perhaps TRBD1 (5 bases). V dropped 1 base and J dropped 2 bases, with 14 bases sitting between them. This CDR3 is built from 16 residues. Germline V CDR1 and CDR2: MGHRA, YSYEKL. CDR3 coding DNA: TGCGCCAGCAGCCAAGTCGTACGCAGGGAACAAGAGACCCAGTACTTC. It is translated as CASSQVVRREQETQYF.

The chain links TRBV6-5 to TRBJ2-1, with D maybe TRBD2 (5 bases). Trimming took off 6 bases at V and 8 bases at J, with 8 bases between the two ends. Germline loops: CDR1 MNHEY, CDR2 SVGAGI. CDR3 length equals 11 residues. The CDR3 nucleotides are TGTGCCAGCAGCTATAGCGATGAGCAGTTCTTC. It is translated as CASSYSDEQFF.

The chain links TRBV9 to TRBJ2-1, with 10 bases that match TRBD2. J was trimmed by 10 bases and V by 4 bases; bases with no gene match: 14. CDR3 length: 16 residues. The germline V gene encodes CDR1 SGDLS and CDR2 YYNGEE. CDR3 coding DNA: TGTGCCAGCAGCCTAGGCGAGCGGGGGGGCCCGTGGGAGCAGTTCTTC. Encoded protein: CASSLGERGGPWEQFF.

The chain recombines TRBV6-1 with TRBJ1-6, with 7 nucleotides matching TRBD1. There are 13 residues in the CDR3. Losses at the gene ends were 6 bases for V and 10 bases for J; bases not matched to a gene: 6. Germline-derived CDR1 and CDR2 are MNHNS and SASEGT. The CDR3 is CASRRSGGSPLHF. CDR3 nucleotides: TGTGCCAGCAGAAGGTCAGGGGGATCACCCCTCCACTTT.

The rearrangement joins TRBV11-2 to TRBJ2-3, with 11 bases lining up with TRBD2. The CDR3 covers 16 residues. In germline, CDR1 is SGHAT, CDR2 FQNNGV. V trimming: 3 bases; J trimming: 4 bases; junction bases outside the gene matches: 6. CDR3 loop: CASSFIAGGISDTQYF. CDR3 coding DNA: TGTGCCAGCAGCTTCATAGCGGGGGGGATTTCAGATACGCAGTATTTT.